The rows below give T cell receptor beta chains drawn from one sample of a study of regulatory T cells in long-lasting Graves disease. MiXCR, run by TCRdb on the multiplex PCR reads, gives a single entry per CDR3 protein. Seen here are over 650,000 distinct CDR3 sequences, about 30% observed once, and the top ten hold 35% to 55%. The sample in question was peripheral blood mononuclear cells (PBMCs), obtained when the disease was refractory, from a patient treated with antithyroid drugs. Source of these receptors: a female donor with Graves disease. Each CDR3 is given with its conserved first and last residue. The D gene is left open where the match is weak. Some rows have no size entry. The others give once, few or many, or a class for an expanded clone.

v_call	j_call	clone_size	d_call	cdr3_nt	cdr3_aa
TRBV7-9	TRBJ2-7	.	.	TGTGCCAGCAGCTTTGGGGGCGGGGGAATATCCTACGAGCAGTACTTC	CASSFGGGGISYEQYF
TRBV10-2	TRBJ2-5	few	TRBD2	TGCGCCAGCAGTGATGGAGCGGGAGACGAGACCCAGTACTTC	CASSDGAGDETQYF
TRBV10-3	TRBJ2-7	.	.	TGTGCCATCAGTGAGTTGTCCGAGCAGTACTTC	CAISELSEQYF
TRBV27	TRBJ1-6	.	.	TGTGCCAGCAGTCAGTTCGGGGGATATAATTCACCCCTCCACTTT	CASSQFGGYNSPLHF
TRBV20-1	TRBJ1-3	.	.	TGCAGTGCTAGGGACACAAGCTCTGGAAACACCATATATTTT	CSARDTSSGNTIYF
TRBV7-9	TRBJ2-5	few	TRBD1	TGTGCCAGCAGCTCGATTCAGGGGGTACAAGAGACCCAGTACTTC	CASSSIQGVQETQYF
TRBV10-3	TRBJ2-2	few	TRBD2	TGTGCCATCGGGGGAGCGGGATCGGACACCGGGGAGCTGTTTTTT	CAIGGAGSDTGELFF
TRBV20-1	TRBJ2-7	.	TRBD1	TGCAGTGCTATGACAGGGGGAGGCTACGAGCAGTACTTC	CSAMTGGGYEQYF
TRBV30	TRBJ1-5	.	TRBD1	TGTGCCTGGTCGGGACAGGGAAATAGCAATCAGCCCCAGCATTTT	CAWSGQGNSNQPQHF
TRBV20-1	TRBJ1-5	.	TRBD1	TGCAGTGCCCAAACCGGGACAGGGGAGTATAGCAATCAGCCCCAGCATTTT	CSAQTGTGEYSNQPQHF
TRBV7-2	TRBJ1-5	.	.	TGTGCCAGCAGCTTAGACCCCGTCAATCAGCCCCAGCATTTT	CASSLDPVNQPQHF
TRBV12-3/TRBV12-4	TRBJ1-2	few	.	TGTGCCAGCAGTTTAGTAGGGGCGCCCTATGGCTACACCTTC	CASSLVGAPYGYTF
TRBV3-1	TRBJ1-2	.	TRBD1	TGTGCCAGCAGCTTTTGGGACAGTCCTAACTATGGCTACACCTTC	CASSFWDSPNYGYTF
TRBV28	TRBJ2-7	few	.	TGTGCCAGCAGTTCCCCCCCGGTCCGGCTTTACGAGCAGTACTTC	CASSSPPVRLYEQYF
TRBV29-1	TRBJ2-7	few	TRBD2	TGCAGCGTTGAAGTCGCCGGGACTAGCGGGGTCTACGAGCAGTACTTC	CSVEVAGTSGVYEQYF
TRBV27	TRBJ2-1	.	TRBD1	TGTGCCAGCAGTCGCAGACAGGGCGGGTACAATGAGCAGTTCTTC	CASSRRQGGYNEQFF
TRBV20-1	TRBJ1-1	few	.	TGCAGTGCTAGACCCAACACGGGGTGGTTCACTGAAGCTTTCTTT	CSARPNTGWFTEAFF
TRBV19	TRBJ2-2	.	TRBD2	TGTGCCAGTAGTATTACTAGCGGGAGGAAGTGGTTCGACACCGGGGAGCTGTTTTTT	CASSITSGRKWFDTGELFF
TRBV9	TRBJ2-2	.	TRBD2	TGTGCCAGCAGCGAGTGGTCGGGAGGAGCCGGGGAGCTGTTTTTT	CASSEWSGGAGELFF
TRBV28	TRBJ2-7	many	.	TGTGCCAGCAGTCCCCGAGGGACCTACGAGCAGTACTTC	CASSPRGTYEQYF
TRBV20-1	TRBJ2-7	many	.	TGCAGTGCTGACAGTGGGCAAACCTACGAGCAGTACTTC	CSADSGQTYEQYF
TRBV27	TRBJ1-5	few	TRBD1	TGTGCCAGCAGAATACAGGGGTTTAGCAATCAGCCCCAGCATTTT	CASRIQGFSNQPQHF
TRBV5-5	TRBJ1-5	many	.	TGTGCCAGCAGCTTGGACGGTTTAAATGACCAGCCCCAGCATTTT	CASSLDGLNDQPQHF
TRBV2	TRBJ1-5	few	.	TGTGCCAGCAGTTCACAGGGTCCCCTCAATCAGCCCCAGCATTTT	CASSSQGPLNQPQHF
TRBV6-9	TRBJ1-2	few	TRBD1	TGTGCCAGCAGTTTGCGACAGGGCGATTACGATGGCTACACCTTC	CASSLRQGDYDGYTF
TRBV3-1	TRBJ1-1	few	.	TGTGCCAGCAGCCAAGATTCGGCTATGAACACTGAAGCTTTCTTT	CASSQDSAMNTEAFF
TRBV19	TRBJ2-7	.	TRBD1	TGTGCCAGTGGGTTTGGGACAGCATACGAGCAGTACTTC	CASGFGTAYEQYF
TRBV11-2	TRBJ2-7	.	.	TGTGCCAGCTCACCAAACGACTCCGAGCAGTACTTC	CASSPNDSEQYF
TRBV12-3/TRBV12-4	TRBJ1-1	few	.	TGTGCCAGCACCCGAAGCACTGAAGCTTTCTTT	CASTRSTEAFF
TRBV5-1	TRBJ2-5	.	.	TGCGCCAGCAGCTGGAGGGGCAGGGTCGGACAAGAGACCCAGTACTTC	CASSWRGRVGQETQYF
TRBV6-1	TRBJ2-2	.	.	TGTGCTACCGCAGGGTACACCGGGGAGCTGTTTTTT	CATAGYTGELFF
TRBV24-1	TRBJ2-1	.	TRBD2	TGTGCCACCAGATTTGTGGTCGAGCCGAAACCGGGACTAGCGGGTTGGAGCTCCTACAATGAGCAGTTCTTC	CATRFVVEPKPGLAGWSSYNEQFF
TRBV11-2	TRBJ2-7	.	.	TGTGACAGCAGCACCCCGGAGAGGCTCGAGCAGTACTTC	CDSSTPERLEQYF
TRBV5-1	TRBJ1-2	.	TRBD1	TGCGCCAGCAGCTTGGTCCCGGGACAGGGGGAAGAGGAGGGCTACACCTTC	CASSLVPGQGEEEGYTF
TRBV7-2	TRBJ2-7	.	TRBD2	TGTGCCAGCAGCCATGGACTAGCGGCGTACGAGCAGTACTTC	CASSHGLAAYEQYF
TRBV28	TRBJ2-2	few	TRBD1	TGTGCCAGCAGTTTAGGAGTAGGGGGCGGCGGGGAGCTGTTTTTT	CASSLGVGGGGELFF
TRBV27	TRBJ1-2	.	TRBD1	TGTGCCAGCAGTTTAGGCTCGACAGGGAACTATGGCTACACCTTC	CASSLGSTGNYGYTF
TRBV12-3/TRBV12-4	TRBJ1-4	many	TRBD1	TGTGCCACCCAGGGGGAGGACCGGGAAAAACTGTTTTTT	CATQGEDREKLFF
TRBV6-1	TRBJ1-4	few	.	TGTGCCAGCAGTCCTGGACGGCAAAGGGTCAGTGAAAAACTGTTTTTT	CASSPGRQRVSEKLFF
TRBV7-9	TRBJ1-2	once	TRBD1	TGTGCCAGCAGCGCGGGACAGGGACATAACTATGGCTACACCTTC	CASSAGQGHNYGYTF
TRBV9	TRBJ2-2	many	.	TGTGCCAGCAGTGTGGGACATACGACCGGGGAGCTGTTTTTT	CASSVGHTTGELFF
TRBV2	TRBJ2-3	.	.	TGTGCCAGCAGTGGAGGTAGGGGCCCCACAGATACGCAGTATTTT	CASSGGRGPTDTQYF
TRBV18	TRBJ1-5	once	TRBD1	TGTGCCAGCTCCTTCACAGGGGACGGCAATCAGCCCCAGCATTTT	CASSFTGDGNQPQHF
TRBV7-2	TRBJ2-1	once	TRBD1	TGTGCCAGCAGCTTATCAGGGGGCTCCTACAATGAGCAGTTCTTC	CASSLSGGSYNEQFF
TRBV6-1	TRBJ1-2	many	.	TGTGCCAGCAGGGAACAGGCCTCCGGTGGCTACACCTTC	CASREQASGGYTF
TRBV11-2	TRBJ2-7	many	TRBD2	TGTGCCAGCAGCTTAGTAGCTAGCGGGAGGGCCGAGCAGTACTTC	CASSLVASGRAEQYF
TRBV15	TRBJ1-2	.	.	TGTGCCACCAGCATGGGCAGGGCTGAGGGCTACACCTTC	CATSMGRAEGYTF
TRBV12-3/TRBV12-4	TRBJ1-5	.	.	TGTGCCAGCAGAACGGGGCTCGTCCAGCCCCAGCATTTT	CASRTGLVQPQHF
TRBV25-1	TRBJ1-1	few	.	TGTGCCAGCAGTGCATTAAGGAACACTGAAGCTTTCTTT	CASSALRNTEAFF
TRBV7-3	TRBJ2-3	few	TRBD2	TGTGCCAGCAGCCCCATAGCGGGAGGGCCAACAGATACGCAGTATTTT	CASSPIAGGPTDTQYF
TRBV20-1	TRBJ1-6	.	TRBD1	TGCAGTGCTAGAGATTGGACAGGGAGTACCTATAATTCACCCCTCCACTTT	CSARDWTGSTYNSPLHF
TRBV6-5	TRBJ1-1	.	TRBD1	TGTGCCAGCAGTTATTTCGGGACAGGGGGCGGTTTGGGTGGGACTGAAGCTTTCTTT	CASSYFGTGGGLGGTEAFF
TRBV30	TRBJ1-1	.	.	TGTGCCTGGAGTCCCACGTGGGACACTGAAGCTTTCTTT	CAWSPTWDTEAFF
TRBV20-1	TRBJ1-1	.	.	TGCAGTGCTAGGGTATTCGGCACTGAAGCTTTCTTT	CSARVFGTEAFF